The 22 T cell receptor beta chains below come from one sample, sequenced in a study of regulatory T cells in long-lasting Graves disease. The time point here: newly diagnosed GD, antithyroid drugs for less than 3 months. Extracted PBMC RNA gave rise to the TCR library. CDR3 regions were amplified by Arm-PCR using iRepertoire HTBI primers to build TCR beta libraries. MiXCR, applied by TCRdb to the multiplex PCR reads, yields one record per CDR3 protein. Of around 250,000 distinct CDR3 sequences in the sample, about 19% were seen once. The input for sequencing was peripheral blood mononuclear cells (PBMCs), taken at new diagnosis, from a patient treated with antithyroid drugs. The source is a female donor with Graves disease.

The rearrangement uses TRBV5-5 and TRBJ2-1; the D is unclear. There are 12 residues in the CDR3. Deletions cut 0 bases from V and 10 bases from J, with 8 bases between. CDR1 SGHKS and CDR2 YYEKEE come from the germline V gene (reference sequence). The CDR3 sequence is CASSLGFSEQFF. CDR3 nucleotides: TGTGCCAGCAGCTTGGGATTTTCCGAGCAGTTCTTC.

The V and J genes are TRBV7-9 and TRBJ2-1; no clear D. The V and J ends lost 3 bases and 5 bases respectively, with 11 bases between them. The CDR3 extends over 14 amino acids. Germline-derived CDR1 and CDR2 are SEHNR and FQNEAQ (reference sequence). CDR3 amino acids: CASSFGVSDNEQFF. The DNA for the CDR3 is TGTGCCAGCAGCTTCGGTGTCTCGGACAATGAGCAGTTCTTC. Filled out from reference TRBV7-9 and TRBJ2-1, the complete variable domain reads DTGVSQNPRHKITKRGQNVTFRCDPISEHNRLYWYRQTLGQGPEFLTYFQNEAQLEKSRLLSDRFSAERPKGSFSTLEIQRTEQGDSAMYLCASSFGVSDNEQFFGPGTRLTVL.

This clonotype was seen repeatedly, ten times or more. The V and J genes are TRBV13 and TRBJ2-1; the D gene could be TRBD1 or TRBD2 (5 bases each). The germline CDR1 and CDR2 sequences are PRHDT and FYEKMQ (reference sequence). The CDR3 contains 15 residues. Deletions cut 6 bases from V and 0 bases from J, with 12 bases between. The chain's CDR3 is CASSISGRSYNEQFF. The CDR3 DNA is TGTGCCAGCAGTATATCGGGACGCTCCTACAATGAGCAGTTCTTC.

This clonotype was found a few times. This sequence may be a read error, since a much larger clone differs from it by one base. The genes are TRBV7-9 and TRBJ2-1; possible D gene TRBD2, 6 bases. From germline, CDR1 is SEHNR and CDR2 FQNEAQ (reference sequence). This CDR3 has 15 residues. V was pared by 2 bases and J by 6 bases, with 14 bases between. The CDR3 loop reads CASSLRRGSGNEQFF. CDR3 DNA sequence: TGTGCCAGCAGCTTAAGACGGGGGTCGGGCAATGAGCAGTTCTTC.

As for this clonotype: Just one base apart from a much larger clone, this may be a read error. This chain links TRBV7-9 with TRBJ1-4; 7 bases match TRBD1. There are 16 residues in the CDR3. Germline V gene data show CDR1 as SEHNR and CDR2 as FQNEAQ (reference sequence). The CDR3 region has the DNA TGTGCCAACAGCCCAACATCAGGGGGACCCAGTGAAAAACTGTTTTTT. It encodes CANSPTSGGPSEKLFF.

In this sample, this clonotype turned up many times. V is TRBV7-9 and J is TRBJ2-1, with D perhaps matching TRBD1 or TRBD2 (5 bases each). This CDR3 spans 14 amino acids. The V gene lost 7 bases and the J gene lost 7 bases, with 17 bases spanning the gap. Germline V gene sequence: CDR1 SEHNR, CDR2 FQNEAQ (reference sequence). The CDR3 DNA sequence: TGTGCCAGCACCCTTGTCCAGGGAGAGAATGAGCAGTTCTTC. Translated: CASTLVQGENEQFF. The full variable domain, in which reference TRBV7-9 and TRBJ2-1 provide the parts outside the CDR3, is DTGVSQNPRHKITKRGQNVTFRCDPISEHNRLYWYRQTLGQGPEFLTYFQNEAQLEKSRLLSDRFSAERPKGSFSTLEIQRTEQGDSAMYLCASTLVQGENEQFFGPGTRLTVL.

As to this clonotype: One base separates it from a far larger clone, so it is likely a read error. The V gene is TRBV7-2, the J gene TRBJ1-5, with D possibly TRBD1 on 6 matching bases. The CDR3 totals 15 residues. In germline, CDR1 is SGHTA, CDR2 FQGNSA. CDR3 sequence reads: CASSLQGYSNQPRHF. DNA for the CDR3: TGTGCCAGCAGCCTACAGGGATATAGCAATCAGCCCCGGCATTTT. Full variable domain (remainder filled in from reference TRBV7-2 and TRBJ1-5): GAGVSQSPSNKVTEKGKDVELRCDPISGHTALYWYRQSLGQGLEFLIYFQGNSAPDKSGLPSDRFSAERTGGSVSTLTIQRTQQEDSAVYLCASSLQGYSNQPRHFGDGTRLSIL.

J is TRBJ1-5 and V is TRBV4-3; 10 bases are shared with TRBD1. The CDR3 sequence is 18 residues long. Trimming cost V 5 bases and J 2 bases; bases outside gene matches: 12. Germline CDR1 LGHNA, CDR2 YSLEER. This CDR3 reads CASSEPGTGAYGNQPQHF. For the CDR3, the DNA is TGCGCCAGCAGCGAACCCGGGACAGGGGCTTACGGCAATCAGCCCCAGCATTTT.

Comments on this clonotype: The missing conserved phenylalanine or tryptophan at the end of this CDR3 makes a read error likely. The chain joins TRBV6-1 to TRBJ2-7; D perhaps matches TRBD2 (5 bases). The CDR3 contains 15 residues. Trimming stripped 4 bases from V and 5 bases from J, with 18 bases between. Germline CDR1 is MNHNS and CDR2 is SASEGT. CDR3 DNA: TGTGCCAGCAGTGTTACAGCTAGCAGATTAAACGAGCAGTACTCC. Encoded protein: CASSVTASRLNEQYS.

A word on this clonotype: One base away lies a much larger clone, so this may be a sequencing read error. The V and J genes are TRBV7-2 and TRBJ1-4; maybe TRBD1 (6 bases). This CDR3 region has 14 residues. V lost 8 bases to trimming and J lost 4 bases, with 14 bases between them. Germline V gene lookup returns CDR1 SGHTA and CDR2 FQGNSA. In nucleotides, the CDR3 is TGTGCCAGCGGGGGCAGTTCTAATAATGAAAAACTGTTTTTT. This codes for CASGGSSNNEKLFF. Based on the CDR3 plus reference TRBV7-2 and TRBJ1-4, the full variable domain is GAGVSQSPSNKVTEKGKDVELRCDPISGHTALYWYRQSLGQGLEFLIYFQGNSAPDKSGLPSDRFSAERTGGSVSTLTIQRTQQEDSAVYLCASGGSSNNEKLFFGSGTQLSVL.

Ten or more counts support this clonotype. J is TRBJ2-5 and V is TRBV6-2 or TRBV6-3; D gene uncertain. The CDR3 sequence is 14 residues long. V was pared by 2 bases and J by 2 bases, with 9 bases between. The V gene's germline CDR1 is MNHEY and CDR2 SVGEGT. The CDR3 is CASSYGRLQETQYF. For the CDR3, the DNA is TGTGCCAGCAGTTACGGACGGCTTCAAGAGACCCAGTACTTC.

Ten or more counts support this clonotype. The genes are TRBV3-2 and TRBJ2-1; TRBD1 was called by the table and not checked on the DNA. TRBV3-2 is a pseudogene. This CDR3 spans 16 amino acids. The CDR3 sequence: CASSAGGGESYNEQFF. The CDR3 nucleotides are TGTGCCAGCAGCGCAGGGGGCGGAGAGTCCTACAATGAGCAGTTCTTC.

This clonotype was counted at least ten times. This chain connects TRBV7-2 to TRBJ2-1, with 7 bases fitting TRBD2. The CDR3 loop spans 17 amino acids. The ends lost 2 bases at V and 0 bases at J; junction bases unmatched: 7. Germline CDR1 and CDR2: SGHTA and FQGNSA. This CDR3 is CASSLSAGRVSYNEQFF. In DNA form, the CDR3 reads TGTGCCAGCAGCTTATCGGCAGGGAGGGTCTCCTACAATGAGCAGTTCTTC.

This clonotype showed up many times. The chain is built from TRBV6-5 and TRBJ2-7; possible D gene TRBD1, 6 bases. V gave up 4 bases and J gave up 4 bases, with 14 bases separating them. CDR1 and CDR2 from the germline V gene are MNHEY and SVGAGI. The CDR3 has 14 residues. CDR3 residues: CASSFMGAGYEQYF. The CDR3 DNA reads TGTGCCAGCAGTTTTATGGGGGCTGGGTACGAGCAGTACTTC.

The rearrangement links TRBV3-1 to TRBJ1-1, with D tentatively TRBD1 (5 bases). Trimming took 4 bases from V and 4 from J, leaving 10 bases between them. CDR3 length: 13 residues. In germline, CDR1 is LGHDT, CDR2 YNNKEL (reference sequence). The DNA of the CDR3 is TGTGCCAGCAGCCTCCCGGGGGGCACTGAAGCTTTCTTT. Its protein product is CASSLPGGTEAFF.

This clonotype appeared many times. The chain combines TRBV6-2 or TRBV6-3 with TRBJ2-1; no reliable D call. The CDR3 runs to 16 residues. The V gene's germline CDR1 is MNHEY and CDR2 SVGEGT. V was shortened by 2 bases and J by 4 bases, with 15 bases between the two germline ends. The CDR3 region is CASSYLSHPRYNEQFF. CDR3 nucleotides: TGTGCCAGCAGTTACCTCTCCCACCCGCGGTACAATGAGCAGTTCTTC.

This clonotype was found a few times. This chain joins TRBV6-2 or TRBV6-3 and TRBJ1-2; D is ambiguous. CDR3 length equals 13 residues. Germline CDR1 reads MNHEY; CDR2 reads SVGEGT. V was trimmed by 5 bases and J by 4 bases, leaving 11 bases between them. This chain's CDR3 is CASSDKIAYGYTF. CDR3 sequence (DNA): TGTGCCAGCAGTGATAAGATAGCCTATGGCTACACCTTC.

This clonotype was counted ten times or more. This sequence joins TRBV12-3 or TRBV12-4 and TRBJ1-2; weak D call: TRBD1 (5 bases). Deletions cut 6 bases from V and 3 bases from J, with 14 bases between. The CDR3 is 14 amino acids. The CDR3 region has the DNA TGTGCCAGCAGCCCATCAGGGTATGACTATGGCTACACCTTC. Its protein is CASSPSGYDYGYTF.

This clonotype was seen many times. V is TRBV12-3 or TRBV12-4 and J is TRBJ1-5, with a possible D match to TRBD1 (6 bases). The CDR3 has 13 amino acids. V lost 8 bases and J 9 bases, leaving 17 bases between the germline ends. CDR3 in DNA: TGTGCCAGCCATATCTCACCCAGGGGGCCCCAGCATTTT. As protein: CASHISPRGPQHF.

This clonotype was observed at least ten times. The rearrangement joins TRBV15 to TRBJ2-7; D may be TRBD2 (6 bases). The germline V gene has CDR1 LNHNV and CDR2 YYDKDF (reference sequence). V lost 0 bases, J lost 7 bases, and 13 bases lay in between. This CDR3 comprises 14 residues. The DNA of the CDR3 is TGTGCCACCAGCAGAGAGGGGGGTGAGAGGGAGCAGTACTTC. Amino acids: CATSREGGEREQYF.

This clonotype occurred many times. The chain combines TRBV6-1 with TRBJ2-2; 13 nucleotides align to TRBD2. This CDR3 contains 17 residues. V shed 4 bases and J 4 bases; nucleotides not matched to a gene: 6. The V gene's germline CDR1 is MNHNS and CDR2 SASEGT. CDR3 sequence: CASSGPGLAGATGELFF. The CDR3 bases are TGTGCCAGCAGTGGACCCGGACTAGCGGGAGCCACCGGGGAGCTGTTTTTT.

This clonotype was detected ten times or more. The genes are TRBV7-9 and TRBJ2-7; 7 bases match TRBD1. V shed 1 base and J 5 bases; nucleotides not matched to a gene: 8. This CDR3 is built from 15 residues. The V gene's germline CDR1 is SEHNR and CDR2 FQNEAQ (reference sequence). The DNA of the CDR3 is TGTGCCAGCAGCTTAGGGCTGACAGGGTTCGACGAGCAGTACTTC. Protein product: CASSLGLTGFDEQYF.